This T cell receptor beta chain was found in a study of OX40 agonist ivuxolimab in advanced cancers. Across the whole study: The study treated patients with ivuxolimab, an agonistic anti-OX40 (CD134) antibody. General study points: The investigators did not determine what antigen specificity the expanded peripheral T cells had.

Clones were sequenced by immunoSEQ multiplex PCR, and TCRdb holds only the in-frame ones, with some missing. Among over 45,000 clones, 70% to 85% were seen once, and the ten largest hold about 1.6%. Concerning this clone: Its specificity is unknown.

The CDR3 is made up of 15 amino acids. V was cut by 5 bases and J by 4 bases, with 15 bases left in between. Germline loops: CDR1 SGHVS, CDR2 FNYEAQ. The chain has TRBV7-6 and TRBJ1-3; no clear D. The sample consisted of CD4+ or CD8+ T cells sorted from blood, taken in a trial of the OX40 agonist ivuxolimab. The TCR comes from an adult with an advanced solid tumor such as melanoma, head and neck, liver or kidney cancer. In DNA form, the CDR3 reads TGTGCCAGCAGCCCCGGGTCCTTTCGAGGAAACACCATATATTTT. Translated, it gives CASSPGSFRGNTIYF.